Listed below are T cell receptor beta chains from one sample, sequenced in a study of blood T cell repertoires in COVID-19. Libraries were prepared by immunoSEQ multiplex PCR; TCRdb keeps only in-frame clonotypes and omits some of them. The profile covers 150,000 or so clones, with around 79% appearing a single time and less than 5% taken by the ten largest. The specimen sequenced was peripheral blood. These receptor sequences come from a woman in her seventies with COVID-19, enrolled during active disease. CDR3s include the opening cysteine and the closing phenylalanine or tryptophan. The D gene is left open where the match is weak. Clone size, where shown, is once, few, many, or a class for clones that have expanded.

size	V	D	J	DNA	CDR3
NA	TRBV24-1	TRBD1	TRBJ1-1	TGTGCCACCAGTGATCCCGGACAGGGGGAAACTGAAGCTTTCTTT	CATSDPGQGETEAFF
NA	TRBV30	NA	TRBJ1-1	TGTGCCTGGAGTTTTACAGGGTACGCTGAAGCTTTCTTT	CAWSFTGYAEAFF
NA	TRBV7-8	TRBD1	TRBJ2-1	TGTGCCAGCAGCTTGGGTCAGGACAGGGTTGAGTATGAGCAGTTCTTC	CASSLGQDRVEYEQFF
few	TRBV10-3	TRBD2	TRBJ2-3	TGTGCCATCAGTGCGCCTAGCGGGAAGACAGATACGCAGTATTTT	CAISAPSGKTDTQYF
NA	TRBV2	TRBD1	TRBJ1-5	TGTGCCAGCAGTGTTGAGGGGGCGTTGAGCAATCAGCCCCAGCATTTT	CASSVEGALSNQPQHF
NA	TRBV6-5	NA	TRBJ2-7	TGTGCCAGCAGGGCCACAGCCACCGCTATCGAGCAGTACTTC	CASRATATAIEQYF
NA	TRBV30	NA	TRBJ2-5	TGTGCCTGGACGAGCCAAGAGACCCAGTACTTC	CAWTSQETQYF
NA	TRBV25-1	NA	TRBJ1-4	TGTGCCAGCAGTGAAATGGACACCTATAATGAAAAACTGTTTTTT	CASSEMDTYNEKLFF
NA	TRBV12-3/TRBV12-4	NA	TRBJ2-7	TGTGCCTCAGGAGGGGCTCCCTACGAGCAGTACTTC	CASGGAPYEQYF
NA	TRBV11-2	TRBD1	TRBJ2-7	TGTGCCAGCAGCTCAAGGACAGGGGCCTACGAGCAGTACTTC	CASSSRTGAYEQYF
NA	TRBV15	NA	TRBJ1-4	TGTGCCACCAGCAGAGGAAGTGAGAATGAAAAACTGTTTTTT	CATSRGSENEKLFF
few	TRBV12-3/TRBV12-4	NA	TRBJ2-1	TGTGCCAGCAGTTTCCGAGGGGGGGATGAGCAGTTCTTC	CASSFRGGDEQFF
NA	TRBV11-2	NA	TRBJ1-2	TGTGCCAGCAGCTTAACTCGGGCTAACTATGGCTACACCTTC	CASSLTRANYGYTF
NA	TRBV10-3	NA	TRBJ1-1	TGTGCCATCAGTGAGTACGAGGGGAACACTGAAGCTTTCTTT	CAISEYEGNTEAFF
NA	TRBV7-9	TRBD1	TRBJ2-7	TGTGCCAGCAGCCAGCTTACAGGGGGTGAGCAGTACTTC	CASSQLTGGEQYF
NA	TRBV6-5	NA	TRBJ2-2	TGTGCCAGCAGTTACGTGGCGGGTGTCCCCGGGGAGCTGTTTTTT	CASSYVAGVPGELFF
NA	TRBV28	TRBD1	TRBJ2-7	TGTGCCAGCAGCCCCGGGACAGGGGTCTACGAGCAGTACTTC	CASSPGTGVYEQYF
NA	TRBV9	NA	TRBJ2-3	TGTGCCAGCAGCGCCTCAGGGGCGACAGATACGCAGTATTTT	CASSASGATDTQYF
NA	TRBV12-3/TRBV12-4	NA	TRBJ1-1	TGTGCCAGCAGTTTGAACAGAGAAGCTTTCTTT	CASSLNREAFF
NA	TRBV9	NA	TRBJ2-3	TGTGCCAGCAGCGTCGATCTAGCCCTGGATACGCAGTATTTT	CASSVDLALDTQYF
NA	TRBV6-1	TRBD2	TRBJ2-4	TGTGCCAGCAGTGCCCGCCCGAAGGCGGGGGGGAAGTCCAAAAACATTCAGTACTTC	CASSARPKAGGKSKNIQYF
NA	TRBV4-1	NA	TRBJ1-5	TGCGCCAGCAGCCAAGACATTAATCAGCCCCAGCATTTT	CASSQDINQPQHF
once	TRBV4-3	NA	TRBJ1-6	TGCGCCAGCAGCCAAGAGTTGACAGTAGATAATTCACCCCTCCACTTT	CASSQELTVDNSPLHF
NA	TRBV19	NA	TRBJ1-1	TGTGCCAGTAGTATAGGGCGCGGCACTGAAGCTTTCTTT	CASSIGRGTEAFF
many	TRBV11-2	NA	TRBJ2-5	TGTGCCAGCAGCTTAGATTCTCAAAGCGGGGAGACCCAGTACTTC	CASSLDSQSGETQYF
once	TRBV2	TRBD1	TRBJ2-7	TGTGCCAGCCAGAGGGACAGGGCATCCTACGAGCAGTACTTC	CASQRDRASYEQYF
few	TRBV6-5	NA	TRBJ1-1	TGTGCCAGCCTATTCTTAGGCAGGGACACTGAAGCTTTCTTT	CASLFLGRDTEAFF
NA	TRBV5-5	NA	TRBJ1-5	TGTGCCAGCAGCTTGGTAGCGCAGGGGAGTAATCAGCCCCAGCATTTT	CASSLVAQGSNQPQHF
NA	TRBV5-4	TRBD2	TRBJ2-1	TGTGCCAGCAGCCCCGGGGGGGCTCTACATGAGCAGTTCTTC	CASSPGGALHEQFF
NA	TRBV28	NA	TRBJ1-2	TGTGCCAGCTCAGGACTGGCAGGAAACTATGGCTACACCTTC	CASSGLAGNYGYTF